The 12 T cell receptor beta chains below come from one sample, sequenced in a study of T cell repertoires in cytomegalovirus infection. TCRdb passed the reads through MiXCR, listing each CDR3 protein once. The sample has 200,000 to 300,000 distinct CDR3 sequences; approximately 14% are singletons. The sequenced material came from PBMCs. All receptors derive from a human donor in good health (CMV status not recorded). Some clones in this sample may be carry-over from other donors' samples.

This clonotype showed up many times. V and J are TRBV6-2 or TRBV6-3 and TRBJ2-1; perhaps TRBD2 as D (6 bases). CDR1 and CDR2 (germline): MNHEY, SVGEGT. The CDR3 is 15 residues long. Trimming stripped 5 bases from V and 9 bases from J, with 20 bases between. The DNA of the CDR3 is TGTGCCAGCAGTAAAGGGGACTCCAGGTTAATTGAGCAGTTCTTC. It encodes CASSKGDSRLIEQFF.

The chain uses TRBV5-6 and TRBJ2-7; D is possibly TRBD2 (6 bases). Germline V gene lookup returns CDR1 SGHDT and CDR2 YYEEEE. This CDR3 comprises 14 residues. The V end lost 1 base, the J end lost 3 bases, and 11 bases lay between the germline ends. CDR3: CASSLPAGIYEQYF. Written as DNA, the CDR3 is TGTGCCAGCAGCTTGCCGGCGGGAATCTACGAGCAGTACTTC. The full variable domain, its missing parts supplied by reference TRBV5-6 and TRBJ2-7, is DAGVTQSPTHLIKTRGQQVTLRCSPKSGHDTVSWYQQALGQGPQFIFQYYEEEERQRGNFPDRFSGHQFPNYSSELNVNALLLGDSALYLCASSLPAGIYEQYFGPGTRLTVT.

This clonotype was counted at least ten times. The rearrangement joins TRBV7-3 to TRBJ2-7; 8 bases are a match to TRBD1. The CDR3 is 15 amino acids. J was trimmed by 6 bases and V by 5 bases; bases with no gene match: 12. Germline-derived CDR1 and CDR2 are SGHTA and FQGTGA. As DNA, the CDR3 is TGTGCCAGCAGCGCCCTGGGGGGACAGGCTAGCGAGCAGTACTTC. Encoded protein: CASSALGGQASEQYF.

This clonotype was recorded many times. The CDR3 loop reads CASRLGQGNAEAFF. DNA for the CDR3: TGTGCCAGCAGACTCGGACAGGGGAATGCTGAAGCTTTCTTT. The V gene is TRBV6-1, the J gene TRBJ1-1; TRBD1 matches at 9 bases. The CDR3 contains 14 residues. Germline CDR1 is MNHNS and CDR2 is SASEGT. J lost 6 bases, V lost 6 bases, and 8 bases had no gene match.

This sequence joins TRBV2 and TRBJ2-4, with no clear D. The CDR3 has 14 amino acids. Germline V gene data show CDR1 as SNHLY and CDR2 as FYNNEI. V lost 8 bases, J lost 0 bases, and 11 bases lay in between. The CDR3 sequence is CASFKAGAKNIQYF. CDR3 coding DNA: TGTGCCAGCTTCAAGGCCGGAGCCAAAAACATTCAGTACTTC. Using reference TRBV2 and TRBJ2-4 for the parts outside the CDR3, the full variable domain is EPEVTQTPSHQVTQMGQEVILRCVPISNHLYFYWYRQILGQKVEFLVSFYNNEISEKSEIFDDQFSVERPDGSNFTLKIRSTKLEDSAMYFCASFKAGAKNIQYFGAGTRLSVL.

The J gene is TRBJ2-7, the V gene TRBV10-3; 8 positions match TRBD2. The V and J ends lost 6 bases and 7 bases, in that order; junction bases with no gene match: 8. The CDR3 totals 13 residues. The germline CDR1 and CDR2 sequences are ENHRY and SYGVKD. CDR3 DNA: TGTGCCATCAGGGGAGCGGGAGCGGGGGAGCAGTACTTC. It codes for CAIRGAGAGEQYF.

V and J are TRBV10-3 and TRBJ1-2; no reliable D call. Germline loops: CDR1 ENHRY, CDR2 SYGVKD. This CDR3 is built from 13 residues. The V end was cut by 2 bases, the J end by 6 bases, with 10 bases between. CDR3 sequence reads: CAISERWGDGYTF. The CDR3 region has the DNA TGTGCCATCAGTGAGCGGTGGGGAGATGGCTACACCTTC.

J is TRBJ2-7 and V is TRBV5-1, with 8 bases aligning to TRBD2. This CDR3 has 17 residues. Per germline, CDR1 SGHRS and CDR2 YFSETQ. V shed 3 bases, J shed 0 bases, and the junction held 11 bases outside the gene matches. In DNA form, the CDR3 reads TGCGCCAGCAGCTGGGGGTCAACTAGCGGAAGCTCCTACGAGCAGTACTTC. Its protein is CASSWGSTSGSSYEQYF.

This clonotype has at least ten counts. The V call is TRBV7-9, the J call TRBJ1-6; D is unclear. CDR3 size: 15 residues. The V and J ends lost 6 bases and 8 bases respectively, with 17 bases between them. The V gene's germline CDR1 is SEHNR and CDR2 FQNEAQ (reference sequence). CDR3 region: CASRDWRVDDSPLHF. In DNA, the CDR3 is TGTGCCAGCAGGGACTGGCGGGTTGATGATTCACCCCTCCACTTT.

The chain recombines TRBV5-1 with TRBJ2-7; 8 bases map to TRBD1. CDR3 size: 17 residues. From germline, CDR1 is SGHRS and CDR2 YFSETQ. The V and J ends lost 1 base and 1 base, in that order; junction bases with no gene match: 10. CDR3 region: CASSLSPGTGVSYEQYF. The CDR3 coding sequence is TGCGCCAGCAGCTTGAGTCCCGGGACAGGAGTTTCCTACGAGCAGTACTTC.

The V call is TRBV11-2, the J call TRBJ2-6; 11 bases are shared with TRBD2. With 5 bases clipped from V and 0 bases from J, the junction kept 3 bases outside the gene matches. CDR3 size: 17 residues. Germline CDR1 is SGHAT and CDR2 is FQNNGV. CDR3 bases: TGTGCCAGCAGCGTTGGGACTAGCGGCTCTGGGGCCAACGTCCTGACTTTC. It yields the protein CASSVGTSGSGANVLTF.

This clonotype was seen many times. The chain couples TRBV7-2 to TRBJ1-4; D possibly corresponds to TRBD1 (5 bases). This CDR3 contains 16 residues. CDR1 and CDR2 (germline): SGHTA, FQGNSA. Trimming cost V 2 bases and J 0 bases, with 10 bases left between them. Here the CDR3 reads CASSLRRGATNEKLFF. The CDR3 region has the DNA TGTGCCAGCAGCTTACGAAGAGGGGCAACTAATGAAAAACTGTTTTTT.